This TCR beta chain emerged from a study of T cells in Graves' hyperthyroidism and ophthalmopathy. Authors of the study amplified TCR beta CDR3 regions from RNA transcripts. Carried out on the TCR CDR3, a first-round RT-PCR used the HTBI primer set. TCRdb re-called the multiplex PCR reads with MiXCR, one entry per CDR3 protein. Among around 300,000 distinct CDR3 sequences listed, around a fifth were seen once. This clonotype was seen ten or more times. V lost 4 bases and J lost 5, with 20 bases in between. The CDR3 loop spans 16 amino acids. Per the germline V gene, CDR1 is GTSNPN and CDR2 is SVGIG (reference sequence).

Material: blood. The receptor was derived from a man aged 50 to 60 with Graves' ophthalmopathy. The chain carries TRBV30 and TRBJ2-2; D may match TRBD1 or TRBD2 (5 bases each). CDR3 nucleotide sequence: TGTGCCTGGACCGACAGACCGAGGGTGGTAACCGGGGAGCTGTTTTTT. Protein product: CAWTDRPRVVTGELFF.